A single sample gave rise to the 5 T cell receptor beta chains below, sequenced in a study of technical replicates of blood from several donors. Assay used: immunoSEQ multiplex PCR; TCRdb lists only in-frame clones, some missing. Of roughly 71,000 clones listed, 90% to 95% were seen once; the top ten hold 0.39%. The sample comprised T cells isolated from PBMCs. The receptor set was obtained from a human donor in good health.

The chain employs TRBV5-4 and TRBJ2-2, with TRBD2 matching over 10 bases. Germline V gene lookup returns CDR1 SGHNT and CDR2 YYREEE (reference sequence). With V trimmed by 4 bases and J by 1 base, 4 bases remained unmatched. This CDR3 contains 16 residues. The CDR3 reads CASSLRTSGNTGELFF. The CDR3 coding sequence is TGTGCCAGCAGCCTAAGGACTAGCGGGAACACCGGGGAGCTGTTTTTT.

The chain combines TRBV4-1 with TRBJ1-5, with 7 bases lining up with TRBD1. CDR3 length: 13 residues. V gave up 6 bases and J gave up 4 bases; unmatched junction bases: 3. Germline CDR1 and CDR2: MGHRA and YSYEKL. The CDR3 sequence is CASSGQVNQPQHF. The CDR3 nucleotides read TGCGCCAGCAGTGGACAGGTTAATCAGCCCCAGCATTTT.

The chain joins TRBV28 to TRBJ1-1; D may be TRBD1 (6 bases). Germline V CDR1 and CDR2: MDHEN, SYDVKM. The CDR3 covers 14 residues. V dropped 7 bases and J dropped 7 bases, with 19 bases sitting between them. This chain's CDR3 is CASIQGLIYGEAFF. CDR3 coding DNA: TGTGCCAGCATTCAGGGGTTAATCTATGGTGAAGCTTTCTTT. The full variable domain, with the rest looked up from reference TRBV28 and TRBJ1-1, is DVKVTQSSRYLVKRTGEKVFLECVQDMDHENMFWYRQDPGLGLRLIYFSYDVKMKEKGDIPEGYSVSREKKERFSLILESASTNQTSMYLCASIQGLIYGEAFFGQGTRLTVV.

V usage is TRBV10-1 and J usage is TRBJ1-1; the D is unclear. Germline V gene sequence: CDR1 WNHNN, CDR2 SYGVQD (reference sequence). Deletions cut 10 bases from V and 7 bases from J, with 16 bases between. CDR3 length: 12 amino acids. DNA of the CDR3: TGCGCCAACACAGACGCCGTTCATGAAGCTTTCTTT. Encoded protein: CANTDAVHEAFF.

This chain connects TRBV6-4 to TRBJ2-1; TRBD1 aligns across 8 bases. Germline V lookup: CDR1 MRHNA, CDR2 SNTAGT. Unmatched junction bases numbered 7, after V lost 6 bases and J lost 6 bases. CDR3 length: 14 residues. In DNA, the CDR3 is TGTGCCAGCAGCCGCCAGGACAGGGTCAATGAGCAGTTCTTC. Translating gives CASSRQDRVNEQFF.